The 9 T cell receptor beta chains reported below all come from one sample, sequenced in a study of blood T cell repertoires in COVID-19. Clones were sequenced by immunoSEQ multiplex PCR, and TCRdb holds only the in-frame ones, with some missing. This sample carries hundreds of thousands of clones, roughly 85% of them seen once, and the ten largest clones take about 0.91%. The sample comprised peripheral blood. These receptor sequences come from a man between 35 and 55 years old with acute or convalescent COVID-19.

The chain joins TRBV12-5 to TRBJ2-5; perhaps TRBD2 as D (5 bases). The V and J ends lost 6 bases and 3 bases respectively, with 11 bases between them. Per the germline V gene, CDR1 is LGHNT and CDR2 is FRNRAP. The CDR3 totals 13 residues. The CDR3, as DNA: TGTGCTAGTGGCCCTAAGGGAGAAGAGACCCAGTACTTC. This gives the protein CASGPKGEETQYF.

The chain couples TRBV6-5 to TRBJ1-6; 10 bases line up with TRBD1. Per germline, CDR1 MNHEY and CDR2 SVGAGI. With V trimmed by 7 bases and J by 8 bases, 5 bases remained unmatched. The CDR3 is made up of 14 amino acids. DNA of the CDR3: TGTGCCAGCATCGGGACAGGGGCGTATTCACCCCTCCACTTT. Translated, it gives CASIGTGAYSPLHF.

This clone turned up a few times. The genes are TRBV6-6 and TRBJ1-3; maybe TRBD1 (5 bases). The V end lost 0 bases, the J end lost 0 bases, and 6 bases lay between the germline ends. Per the germline V gene, CDR1 is MNHNY and CDR2 is SVGAGI (reference sequence). This CDR3 is 15 amino acids long. The CDR3 sequence: CASSYSGGSGNTIYF. The CDR3 DNA reads TGTGCCAGCAGTTACTCGGGGGGCTCTGGAAACACCATATATTTT.

The rearrangement links TRBV6-2 or TRBV6-3 to TRBJ2-1; 9 nucleotides match TRBD1. The CDR3 loop spans 15 amino acids. CDR1 and CDR2 (germline): MNHEY, SVGEGT. J gave up 3 bases and V 6 bases, and 6 bases lay outside the gene matches. The CDR3 protein is CASSLSGQGYNEQFF. The CDR3 region has the DNA TGTGCCAGCAGCCTGTCGGGACAGGGCTACAATGAGCAGTTCTTC.

This chain connects TRBV3-1 (or the pseudogene TRBV3-2) to TRBJ2-7; no definite D call. This CDR3 region has 12 residues. V was pared by 2 bases and J by 2 bases, with 4 bases between. Germline V gene sequence: CDR1 LGHDT, CDR2 YNNKEL (reference sequence). CDR3 sequence (DNA): TGTGCCAGCAGCCAACGGGCCTACGAGCAGTACTTC. As protein: CASSQRAYEQYF.

The rearrangement uses TRBV14 and TRBJ1-1; maybe TRBD1 (5 bases). This CDR3 comprises 13 residues. Per the germline V gene, CDR1 is SGHDN and CDR2 is FVKESK. V lost 2 bases, J lost 7 bases, and 11 bases lay in between. This CDR3 is CASSQSLGGEAFF. CDR3 DNA sequence: TGTGCCAGCAGCCAATCTTTGGGGGGTGAAGCTTTCTTT.

A single count supports this clone. CDR3 amino acids: CASSLGRGETQYF. CDR3 sequence (DNA): TGTGCCAGTAGTTTAGGGCGGGGAGAGACCCAGTACTTC. This rearrangement joins TRBV19 to TRBJ2-5; D may be TRBD2 (6 bases). The V gene's germline CDR1 is LNHDA and CDR2 SQIVND (reference sequence). Trimming pared 5 bases from V and 4 bases from J, leaving 11 bases between. This CDR3 spans 13 amino acids.

The chain is built from TRBV2 and TRBJ1-5; 8 nucleotides agree with TRBD1. Trimming at V came to 4 bases and at J to 9 bases, leaving 8 bases not matched to a gene. Per the germline V gene, CDR1 is SNHLY and CDR2 is FYNNEI. The CDR3 is 14 amino acids. The CDR3 region has the DNA TGTGCCAGCAGTGGCGACAGGGGTGCCTGGCCCCAGCATTTT. As protein: CASSGDRGAWPQHF.

This clone was recorded a few times. The J gene is TRBJ2-1, the V gene TRBV29-1, with D perhaps matching TRBD2 (6 bases). V was shortened by 6 bases and J by 10 bases, with 16 bases between the two germline ends. The CDR3 length is 12 residues. Looked up from germline, CDR1 is SQVTM and CDR2 is ANQGSEA. The CDR3 reads CSVNPGAGEQFF. For the CDR3, the DNA is TGCAGCGTAAATCCCGGGGCGGGGGAGCAGTTCTTC.